This is a list of T cell receptor beta chains from one sample in a study of identical twins. TCRdb used MiXCR to reprocess the 5' RACE reads, holding one entry per CDR3 protein. The sample has roughly 490,000 distinct CDR3 sequences; roughly 13% are singletons. This sample also belongs to another study, concerning yellow fever vaccine responses in identical twins.

The sequenced sample was CD4+ T cells sorted from blood. These receptors all come from a woman between 18 and 29 years old in good health. CDR3s include the opening cysteine and the closing phenylalanine or tryptophan. The order of the fields is clone size, D gene, J gene, V gene, CDR3 protein, CDR3 DNA. The D gene is left open where the match is weak. The size field is filled for only some rows; it gives once, few, many or a size class.

many | TRBD2 | TRBJ2-1 | TRBV20-1 | CSARRRGSSYNEQFF | TGCAGTGCTAGGCGTCGCGGGAGTAGCTACAATGAGCAGTTCTTC
many | - | TRBJ2-7 | TRBV7-2 | CASSSRRGQFYEQYF | TGTGCCAGCAGCTCACGTAGAGGACAGTTCTACGAGCAGTACTTC
- | - | TRBJ1-6 | TRBV14 | CASSSGNENSPLHF | TGTGCCAGCAGTTCAGGGAATGAGAATTCACCCCTCCACTTT
few | - | TRBJ2-1 | TRBV5-1 | CASSLKSGNEQFF | TGCGCCAGCAGCTTGAAGAGCGGCAATGAGCAGTTCTTC
many | TRBD2 | TRBJ2-7 | TRBV7-3 | CASSLSAGLSYEQYF | TGTGCCAGCAGCCTATCAGCGGGACTTTCCTACGAGCAGTACTTC
- | TRBD1 | TRBJ1-2 | TRBV7-9 | CASSRPQGGSNYGYTF | TGTGCCAGCAGCCGGCCCCAGGGGGGGTCTAACTATGGCTACACCTTC
- | - | TRBJ1-5 | TRBV19 | CASRLQGLPNQPQHF | TGTGCCAGTAGGTTACAGGGTTTACCCAATCAGCCCCAGCATTTT
many | - | TRBJ2-3 | TRBV29-1 | CSVEQGTDTQYF | TGCAGCGTTGAACAGGGGACAGATACGCAGTATTTT
few | TRBD1 | TRBJ2-1 | TRBV7-9 | CASRSAGGLSNEQFF | TGTGCCAGCAGGTCGGCAGGGGGATTATCCAATGAGCAGTTCTTC
- | - | TRBJ2-2 | TRBV3-1 | CASSPDDVGLGNTGELFF | TGTGCCAGCAGCCCAGACGATGTGGGTCTGGGCAACACCGGGGAGCTGTTTTTT
many | - | TRBJ2-1 | TRBV20-1 | CSARVAVLSNEQFF | TGCAGTGCTAGAGTTGCGGTCCTTTCCAATGAGCAGTTCTTC
- | - | TRBJ2-1 | TRBV6-1 | CASRPRDKVYNEQFF | TGTGCCAGCAGACCACGGGACAAAGTCTACAATGAGCAGTTCTTC
- | TRBD1 | TRBJ2-7 | TRBV4-2 | CASSQVWDRAPEQYF | TGTGCCAGCAGCCAAGTCTGGGACAGGGCTCCCGAGCAGTACTTC
- | - | TRBJ2-2 | TRBV5-1 | CASSLSPDTGELFF | TGCGCCAGCAGCTTGAGCCCAGACACCGGGGAGCTGTTTTTT
few | - | TRBJ2-2 | TRBV2 | CASSERWDTGELFF | TGTGCCAGCAGTGAGAGGTGGGACACCGGGGAGCTGTTTTTT
- | - | TRBJ2-5 | TRBV1 | CTNSPCGLGETQYF | TGCACCAACAGCCCTTGCGGTCTTGGGGAGACCCAGTACTTC
- | - | TRBJ2-3 | TRBV6-1 | CATTPWGPTDTQYF | TGTGCCACGACCCCCTGGGGGCCCACAGATACGCAGTATTTT
few | TRBD1 | TRBJ1-6 | TRBV6-1 | CASSGGTAVNSPLHF | TGTGCCAGCAGTGGGGGGACAGCAGTGAATTCACCCCTCCACTTT
many | TRBD1 | TRBJ2-7 | TRBV29-1 | CSVEIQGVGEQYF | TGCAGCGTTGAGATACAGGGGGTGGGCGAGCAGTACTTC
- | - | TRBJ1-1 | TRBV7-2 | CASSLAWKNTEAFF | TGTGCCAGCAGCTTAGCTTGGAAGAACACTGAAGCTTTCTTT
- | - | TRBJ2-7 | TRBV12-3/TRBV12-4 | CASSLMVNYEQYF | TGTGCCAGCAGTTTAATGGTGAACTACGAGCAGTACTTC
few | - | TRBJ1-2 | TRBV29-1 | CSVRKHPSQGLGGYTF | TGCAGCGTCCGGAAACATCCCTCACAGGGCTTGGGGGGCTACACCTTC
many | - | TRBJ2-7 | TRBV7-8 | CASSVRVSNSKGYEQYF | TGTGCCAGCAGCGTCCGGGTTAGTAACAGCAAGGGGTACGAGCAGTACTTC
few | - | TRBJ2-3 | TRBV7-8 | CASSSGRTYTDTQYF | TGTGCCAGCAGCTCGGGACGCACCTACACAGATACGCAGTATTTT
few | - | TRBJ1-2 | TRBV6-2/TRBV6-3 | CASSPGPRGYTF | TGTGCCAGCAGCCCCGGCCCTCGGGGCTACACCTTC
- | - | TRBJ2-6 | TRBV19 | CASSTRGSGANVLTF | TGTGCCAGTAGCACCCGGGGCTCCGGGGCCAACGTCCTGACTTTC
- | - | TRBJ2-2 | TRBV5-1 | CASSLATDPAGELFF | TGCGCCAGCAGCTTGGCGACAGACCCCGCCGGGGAGCTGTTTTTT
- | TRBD1 | TRBJ2-6 | TRBV24-1 | CATSDPSKDRGPSGANVLTF | TGTGCCACCAGTGATCCTTCGAAGGACAGGGGGCCCTCTGGGGCCAACGTCCTGACTTTC
few | TRBD2 | TRBJ2-1 | TRBV20-1 | CSARDLPSGVAEQFF | TGCAGTGCTAGAGATTTACCTAGCGGAGTGGCTGAGCAGTTCTTC
- | TRBD2 | TRBJ2-2 | TRBV5-1 | CASSPLAGEGTGELFF | TGCGCCAGCAGCCCCTTAGCGGGAGAGGGCACCGGGGAGCTGTTTTTT
- | TRBD2 | TRBJ2-1 | TRBV20-1 | CSAAGTSGSLPYNEQFF | TGCAGTGCTGCCGGGACTAGCGGGAGTCTGCCCTACAATGAGCAGTTCTTC
- | - | TRBJ1-1 | TRBV4-3 | CASSQEPGLEAFF | TGCGCCAGCAGCCAAGAGCCGGGACTGGAAGCTTTCTTT
few | TRBD1 | TRBJ2-3 | TRBV7-9 | CASSVDRGLDTDTQYF | TGTGCCAGCAGCGTAGACAGGGGGCTGGACACAGATACGCAGTATTTT
- | - | TRBJ2-1 | TRBV7-9 | CASSSTPGGEQFF | TGTGCCAGCAGCTCTACACCTGGGGGTGAGCAGTTCTTC
few | TRBD1 | TRBJ1-5 | TRBV19 | CASSPAGTGGGQPQHF | TGTGCCAGTAGTCCTGCCGGGACAGGGGGCGGTCAGCCCCAGCATTTT
many | - | TRBJ1-2 | TRBV7-2 | CASSSTVNYGYTF | TGTGCCAGCAGCTCGACAGTTAACTATGGCTACACCTTC
many | TRBD1 | TRBJ2-1 | TRBV12-3/TRBV12-4 | CASSLTTGTYNEQFF | TGTGCCAGCAGTTTAACGACAGGGACCTACAATGAGCAGTTCTTC
few | TRBD1 | TRBJ2-7 | TRBV7-2 | CASSLGQGKTNEQYF | TGTGCCAGCAGCTTAGGACAGGGGAAAACGAACGAGCAGTACTTC
- | TRBD1 | TRBJ2-2 | TRBV20-1 | CSASHAGGGDTGELFF | TGCAGTGCTTCCCATGCAGGGGGCGGGGACACCGGGGAGCTGTTTTTT
many | TRBD1 | TRBJ1-2 | TRBV12-3/TRBV12-4 | CASRTGDGYTF | TGTGCCAGCAGAACAGGGGACGGCTACACCTTC
many | - | TRBJ1-2 | TRBV12-3/TRBV12-4 | CASSPSIYGYTF | TGTGCCAGCAGCCCGTCAATTTATGGCTACACCTTC
- | TRBD2 | TRBJ2-1 | TRBV7-9 | CASSRDSGRSHEQFF | TGTGCCAGCAGCCGTGATAGCGGGAGGTCCCATGAGCAGTTCTTC
- | - | TRBJ1-5 | TRBV4-2 | CASSQEPVLSNQPQHF | TGTGCCAGCAGCCAAGAGCCGGTCCTCAGCAATCAGCCCCAGCATTTT
- | - | TRBJ2-2 | TRBV12-3/TRBV12-4 | CASRDQGTGELFF | TGTGCCAGCAGAGATCAGGGGACCGGGGAGCTGTTTTTT
many | TRBD1 | TRBJ2-7 | TRBV5-1 | CASSTIQGFNEQYF | TGCGCCAGCAGCACGATACAGGGGTTCAACGAGCAGTACTTC
few | - | TRBJ2-1 | TRBV29-1 | CSVAKNEQFF | TGCAGCGTCGCCAAGAATGAGCAGTTCTTC
- | - | TRBJ2-5 | TRBV5-1 | CASSALGGGQETQYF | TGCGCCAGCAGCGCTCTGGGCGGAGGACAAGAGACCCAGTACTTC
- | TRBD1 | TRBJ1-2 | TRBV10-3 | CAISDRGKGYTF | TGTGCCATCAGCGACAGGGGGAAGGGCTACACCTTC
- | - | TRBJ2-2 | TRBV7-9 | CASSFIVTLNTGELFF | TGTGCCAGCAGCTTCATAGTGACTTTAAACACCGGGGAGCTGTTTTTT
few | TRBD2 | TRBJ2-2 | TRBV4-2 | CASSQGLAGVNTGELFF | TGTGCCAGCAGCCAAGGACTAGCGGGGGTGAACACCGGGGAGCTGTTTTTT
- | - | TRBJ1-5 | TRBV25-1 | CASSEGSRGLWNQPQHF | TGTGCCAGCAGTGAGGGAAGTCGGGGGTTGTGGAATCAGCCCCAGCATTTT
few | TRBD2 | TRBJ2-7 | TRBV7-2 | CASRSPLAGGGYEQYF | TGTGCCAGCAGGTCCCCCCTAGCGGGGGGCGGGTACGAGCAGTACTTC